The present T cell receptor beta chain was sequenced within a study of CD8 T cells in ankylosing spondylitis. Study outcomes and limitations: Apparently characteristic of ankylosing spondylitis blood was a TCR beta motif (roughly eight highly homologous variants). Clones linked to disease, bearing a CD8+ phenotype, were relatively rare in peripheral blood. Reports say disease-linked clones showed up significantly more in matched ankylosing spondylitis synovial fluid. In synovial fluid and blood from reactive arthritis, some motif variants were previously reported.

This clonotype has just a few counts. The antigen is unknown. The TCR beta libraries were generated through quantitative 5'-RACE incorporating molecular barcodes. TCRdb passed the 5' RACE reads through MiXCR, listing each CDR3 protein once. The data show 750,000 to 850,000 distinct CDR3 sequences, 12% seen once. This TCR was sampled from a male donor with ankylosing spondylitis. Specimen: blood, either unsorted or a sorted T cell fraction (not recorded which).

This CDR3 reads CANSDRDYAGELFF. The CDR3 DNA reads as TGTGCCAACTCTGACCGGGACTACGCCGGGGAGCTGTTTTTT. The chain links TRBV18 to TRBJ2-2; 7 positions match TRBD2. The CDR3 loop spans 14 amino acids. Germline V gene sequence: CDR1 KGHSH, CDR2 LQKENI. Trimming removed 10 bases from V and 6 bases from J; junction bases left unmatched: 11. Variable domain in full (rest from reference TRBV18 and TRBJ2-2): NAGVMQNPRHLVRRRGQEARLRCSPMKGHSHVYWYRQLPEEGLKFMVYLQKENIIDESGMPKERFSAEFPKEGPSILRIQQVVRGDSAAYFCANSDRDYAGELFFGEGSRLTVL.